What follows describes a single T cell receptor beta chain. Its cognate antigen is unknown. TCRdb's table, derived via immunoSEQ multiplex PCR, lists solely in-frame clones and lacks some. The table shows 77,000 or so clones, with about 90% occurring only once. These data originate in a study of OX40 agonist ivuxolimab in advanced cancers. Study context: Patient treatment consisted of intravenous ivuxolimab administration every 2 weeks at 0.01 to 10 mg/kg. Study results and limitations: A proportion of nonresponders additionally exhibited low normalized T-cell clonal expansion. Researchers report that CD8+ T cells had, on average, more expanded clones than CD4+.

Germline-derived CDR1 and CDR2 are ENHRY and SYGVKD. The CDR3 sequence is 13 residues long. J gave up 2 bases and V 6 bases, and 0 bases lay outside the gene matches. The sequence was obtained from an adult with an advanced solid tumor such as melanoma, head and neck, liver or kidney cancer. This chain connects TRBV10-3 to TRBJ1-2, with 10 bases identical to TRBD1. The input for sequencing was CD4+ or CD8+ T cells sorted from blood, taken in a trial of the OX40 agonist ivuxolimab. As DNA, the CDR3 is TGTGCCATCAGGACAGGGGGCAACTATGGCTACACCTTC. This translates into CAIRTGGNYGYTF.